Sequencing of this T cell receptor beta chain was carried out in a study of blood T cells in healthy people across ages. Then a second PCR, running roughly 6 to 11 cycles, was carried out with a sample-barcoded 5' primer and a J-beta primer mix. TCRdb used MiXCR to reprocess the 5' RACE reads, holding one entry per CDR3 protein. The table shows over 1,500,000 distinct CDR3 sequences, with 49% occurring only once. This receptor was obtained from a woman aged 40 to 55 in good health. The specimen was blood.

CDR3 sequence reads: CASSLSRGRSGYTF. For the CDR3, the DNA is TGCGCCAGCAGCTTGTCCAGGGGGCGCAGTGGCTACACCTTC. V is TRBV5-1 and J is TRBJ1-2; 8 bases map to TRBD1. This CDR3 has 14 amino acids. CDR1 and CDR2 from the germline V gene are SGHRS and YFSETQ. J lost 7 bases, V lost 1 base, and 6 bases had no gene match.